This TCR beta chain is from a study of regulatory T cells in long-lasting Graves disease. This CDR3 has 12 amino acids. V was trimmed by 8 bases and J by 2 bases, leaving 4 bases between them. CDR1 SNHLY and CDR2 FYNNEI come from the germline V gene. In this sample, this clonotype turned up a few times. Time point noted: newly diagnosed GD, antithyroid drugs for less than 3 months. Preparation of the TCR library used RNA extracted from PBMCs. Assembly of TCR beta libraries relied on iRepertoire HTBI primers together with Arm-PCR of CDR3 regions. TCRdb re-called the multiplex PCR reads through MiXCR, storing one row per CDR3 protein. The sample shows over 400,000 distinct CDR3 sequences, less than 15% of them seen only once. These data were also filed under a second study, of T cells in Graves' hyperthyroidism and ophthalmopathy. That work adds: Appearing also in blood were most of the thyroid clonotypes expanded above 0.001.

The chain is built from TRBV2 and TRBJ2-6; D ambiguous. The material sequenced was peripheral blood mononuclear cells (PBMCs), taken at new diagnosis, from a patient treated with antithyroid drugs. The clonotype comes from a woman in her forties or fifties with Graves disease. CDR3 in DNA: TGTGCCAGCGGCCCTGGGGCCAACGTCCTGACTTTC. This encodes CASGPGANVLTF. Based on the CDR3 plus reference TRBV2 and TRBJ2-6, the full variable domain is EPEVTQTPSHQVTQMGQEVILRCVPISNHLYFYWYRQILGQKVEFLVSFYNNEISEKSEIFDDQFSVERPDGSNFTLKIRSTKLEDSAMYFCASGPGANVLTFGAGSRLTVL.